This passage covers 10 T cell receptor beta chains from one sample sequenced in a study of regulatory T cells in long-lasting Graves disease. Library construction for TCR beta used iRepertoire HTBI primers and Arm-PCR of CDR3 regions. TCRdb re-derived calls from the multiplex PCR reads in MiXCR, one entry per CDR3 protein. Seen here are 250,000 to 300,000 distinct CDR3 sequences, roughly 21% observed once, and the top ten hold roughly 56%. This sample's time point: persistent/refractory GD, antithyroid drugs over 5 years with positive TRAb. PBMC RNA was the source of the TCR library. Material: peripheral blood mononuclear cells (PBMCs), obtained when the disease was refractory, from a patient treated with antithyroid drugs. The receptors originated from a female donor with Graves disease.

The sample holds many counts of this clonotype. CDR3 coding DNA: TGTGCCAGCAGCTCGGGACAGGGCGAGCAGTACTTC. This codes for CASSSGQGEQYF. The chain combines TRBV5-6 with TRBJ2-7, with TRBD1 identical over 9 bases. V shed 3 bases and J 6 bases; nucleotides not matched to a gene: 1. Germline lookup yields CDR1 SGHDT and CDR2 YYEEEE. CDR3 length: 12 residues.

This clonotype was counted many times. The chain links TRBV28 to TRBJ2-7; 10 positions match TRBD1. J was trimmed by 4 bases and V by 3 bases; bases with no gene match: 9. The CDR3 sequence is 16 residues long. Germline V gene data show CDR1 as MDHEN and CDR2 as SYDVKM. The DNA of the CDR3 is TGTGCCAGCAGTTTTCCCGGACAGGGGGGAAGTTACGAGCAGTACTTC. Protein sequence: CASSFPGQGGSYEQYF.

This clonotype was counted ten times or more. The V and J genes are TRBV20-1 and TRBJ2-7; D not certain. CDR1 and CDR2 (germline): DFQATT, SNEGSKA (reference sequence). The CDR3 totals 11 residues. V gave up 3 bases and J gave up 3 bases, with 6 bases separating them. The CDR3 spells CSASPYYEQYF. DNA of the CDR3: TGCAGTGCTAGTCCTTACTACGAGCAGTACTTC.

J is TRBJ1-4 and V is TRBV27; no reliable D call. Germline assignment: CDR1 MNHEY and CDR2 SMNVEV (reference sequence). V shed 5 bases and J shed 3 bases, with 7 bases lying between them. The CDR3 is 13 residues long. This chain's CDR3 is CASSIWPNEKLFF. In DNA, the CDR3 is TGTGCCAGCAGTATTTGGCCTAATGAAAAACTGTTTTTT.

There are many counts of this clonotype. The chain links TRBV28 to TRBJ2-7; D possibly corresponds to TRBD1 (6 bases). V was shortened by 6 bases and J by 2 bases, with 17 bases between the two germline ends. The germline CDR1 and CDR2 sequences are MDHEN and SYDVKM. This CDR3 is 15 amino acids long. The CDR3 DNA is TGTGCCAGCAGACCGACAGGCGAACCTACCTACGAGCAGTACTTC. Translating it yields CASRPTGEPTYEQYF.

In its sample, this clonotype was seen many times. The rearrangement joins TRBV28 to TRBJ2-1, with 13 bases that match TRBD2. In germline, CDR1 is MDHEN, CDR2 SYDVKM. With 8 bases clipped from V and 4 bases from J, the junction kept 8 bases outside the gene matches. The CDR3 length is 16 residues. The CDR3 is CASSEETSGRYNEQFF. CDR3 DNA sequence: TGTGCCAGCTCGGAGGAGACTAGCGGGAGGTACAATGAGCAGTTCTTC.

The chain links TRBV6-1 to TRBJ2-4; 9 positions agree with TRBD1. The J segment lost 7 bases and the V segment lost 7 bases, leaving 11 bases of the junction unmatched. CDR3 length: 15 amino acids. Germline CDR1 MNHNS, CDR2 SASEGT. CDR3 nucleotide sequence: TGTGCCAGCAAGGGGACCGGGACAGGGACCAACATTCAGTACTTC. Encoded protein: CASKGTGTGTNIQYF.

This clonotype was counted at least ten times. The chain links TRBV14 to TRBJ1-1; D is undetermined. Germline lookup yields CDR1 SGHDN and CDR2 FVKESK. The CDR3 contains 11 residues. Deletions cut 1 base from V and 7 bases from J, with 4 bases between. Written as DNA, the CDR3 is TGTGCCAGCAGCCAAGGGATTGAAGCTTTCTTT. This translates into CASSQGIEAFF.

This clonotype has a handful of counts. This likely comes from a read error, as the CDR3 has no conserved phenylalanine or tryptophan at its end. J is TRBJ1-2 and V is TRBV20-1, with a weak D call TRBD1 (6 bases). Germline values: CDR1 DFQATT, CDR2 SNEGSKA (reference sequence). Deletions cut 5 bases from V and 4 bases from J, with 20 bases between. The CDR3 length is 15 residues. The CDR3 DNA sequence: TGCAGTGCTCACGTTCCTGGAGGGGGACTCTATGGCTACACCTCC. This translates into CSAHVPGGGLYGYTS.

This clonotype occurred a few times. This chain links TRBV10-3 with TRBJ1-6; no firm D call. The CDR3 totals 12 residues. V lost 2 bases, J lost 7 bases, and 3 bases lay in between. Per germline, CDR1 ENHRY and CDR2 SYGVKD. DNA for the CDR3: TGTGCCATCAGTGAGAAAAATTCACCCCTCCACTTT. Its translation: CAISEKNSPLHF.